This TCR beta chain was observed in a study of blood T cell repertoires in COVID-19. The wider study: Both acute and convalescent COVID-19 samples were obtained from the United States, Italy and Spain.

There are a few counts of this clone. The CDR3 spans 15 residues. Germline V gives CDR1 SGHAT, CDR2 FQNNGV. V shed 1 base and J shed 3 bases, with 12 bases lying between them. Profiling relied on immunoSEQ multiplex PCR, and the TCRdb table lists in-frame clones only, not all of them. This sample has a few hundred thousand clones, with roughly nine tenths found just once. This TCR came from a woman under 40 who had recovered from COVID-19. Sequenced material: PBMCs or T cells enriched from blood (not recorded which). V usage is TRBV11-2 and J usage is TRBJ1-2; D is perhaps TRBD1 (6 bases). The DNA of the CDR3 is TGTGCCAGCAGCTTAGCTCTACAGGGAGACTATGGCTACACCTTC. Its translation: CASSLALQGDYGYTF.